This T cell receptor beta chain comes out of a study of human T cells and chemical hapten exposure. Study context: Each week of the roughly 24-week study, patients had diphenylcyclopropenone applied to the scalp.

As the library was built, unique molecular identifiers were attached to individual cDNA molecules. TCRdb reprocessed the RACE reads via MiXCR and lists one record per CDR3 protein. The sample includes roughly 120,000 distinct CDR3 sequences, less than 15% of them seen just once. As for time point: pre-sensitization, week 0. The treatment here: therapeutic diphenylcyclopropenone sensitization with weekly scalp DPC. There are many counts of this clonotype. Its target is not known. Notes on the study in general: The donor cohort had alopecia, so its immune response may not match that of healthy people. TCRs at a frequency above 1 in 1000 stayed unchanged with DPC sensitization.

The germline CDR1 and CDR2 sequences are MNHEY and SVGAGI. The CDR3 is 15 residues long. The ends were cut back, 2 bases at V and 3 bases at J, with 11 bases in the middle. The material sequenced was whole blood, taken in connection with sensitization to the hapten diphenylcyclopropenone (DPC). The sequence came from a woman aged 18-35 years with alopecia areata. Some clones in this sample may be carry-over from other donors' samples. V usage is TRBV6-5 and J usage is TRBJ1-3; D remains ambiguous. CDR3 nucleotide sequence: TGTGCCAGCAGTTACACGGGCCGACTTGGAAACACCATATATTTT. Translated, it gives CASSYTGRLGNTIYF.